This TCR beta chain was recorded in a study of lymphopenia after photon versus proton radiotherapy. Study-wide findings and caveats: Survival link was tested only in deceased patients; proton benefit remains a possibility. After the lymphocyte nadir, photon-treated repertoires showed oligoclonal expansion, especially of CD8+ Temra cells. Relative stability marked proton patients; photon patients lost diversity and naive cells. In patients who died, overall survival fell as post-nadir TCR diversity dropped more.

Comments on this clone: Its target is not known.

With 2 bases removed from V and 7 bases from J, the gap between germline ends came to 8 bases. The CDR3 spans 12 residues. CDR1 and CDR2 from the germline V gene are KGHSH and LQKENI. Method: immunoSEQ multiplex PCR; TCRdb's copy keeps in-frame clones and lacks some. This repertoire shows approximately 91,000 clones, over 70% found once; its top ten account for more than 1.2%. This TCR was recovered from a man aged 60 to 75 with pancreatic cancer. This chain connects TRBV18 to TRBJ1-1, with D unresolved. The sample consisted of peripheral blood, taken from a patient treated with proton-based radiotherapy. CDR3 sequence reads: CASSPAEYEAFF. CDR3 DNA: TGTGCCAGCTCACCAGCAGAATATGAAGCTTTCTTT.